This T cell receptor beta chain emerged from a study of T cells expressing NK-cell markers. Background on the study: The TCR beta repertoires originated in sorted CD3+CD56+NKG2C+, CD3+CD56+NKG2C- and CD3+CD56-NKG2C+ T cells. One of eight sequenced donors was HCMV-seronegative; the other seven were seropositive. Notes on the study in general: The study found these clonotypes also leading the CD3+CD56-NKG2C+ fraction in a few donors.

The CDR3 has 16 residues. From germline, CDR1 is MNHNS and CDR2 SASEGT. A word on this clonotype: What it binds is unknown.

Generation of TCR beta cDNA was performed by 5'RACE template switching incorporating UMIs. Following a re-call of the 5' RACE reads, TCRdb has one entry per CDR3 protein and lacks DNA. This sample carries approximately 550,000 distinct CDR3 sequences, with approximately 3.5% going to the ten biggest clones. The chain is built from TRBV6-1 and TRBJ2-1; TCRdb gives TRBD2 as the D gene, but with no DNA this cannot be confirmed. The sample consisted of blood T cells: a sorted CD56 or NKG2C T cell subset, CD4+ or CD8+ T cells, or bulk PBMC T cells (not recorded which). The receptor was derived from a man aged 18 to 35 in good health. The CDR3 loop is CASSTISGVGYNEQFF.